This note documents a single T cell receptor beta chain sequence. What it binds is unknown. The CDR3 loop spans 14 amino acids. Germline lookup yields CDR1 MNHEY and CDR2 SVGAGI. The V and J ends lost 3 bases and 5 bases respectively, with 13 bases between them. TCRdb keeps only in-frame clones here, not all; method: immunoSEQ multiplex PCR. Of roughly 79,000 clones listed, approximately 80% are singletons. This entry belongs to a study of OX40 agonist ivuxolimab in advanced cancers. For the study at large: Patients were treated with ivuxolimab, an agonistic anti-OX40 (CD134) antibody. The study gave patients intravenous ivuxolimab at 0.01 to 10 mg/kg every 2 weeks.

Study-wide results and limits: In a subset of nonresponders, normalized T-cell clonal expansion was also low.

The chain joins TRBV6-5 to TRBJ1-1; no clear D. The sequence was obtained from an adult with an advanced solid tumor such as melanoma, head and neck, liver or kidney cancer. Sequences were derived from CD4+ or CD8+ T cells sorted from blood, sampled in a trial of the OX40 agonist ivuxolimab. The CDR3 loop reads CASSYRSGETEAFF. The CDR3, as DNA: TGTGCCAGCAGTTATCGATCGGGCGAAACTGAAGCTTTCTTT.